These 16 T cell receptor beta chains originate from one sample sequenced in a study of cytomegalovirus exposure and HLA in healthy donors. Vbeta (60) and Jbeta (13) primers were used in the PCR. Clones were sequenced by immunoSEQ multiplex PCR, and TCRdb holds only the in-frame ones, with some missing. The sample contains some 190,000 clones, around 79% of which appear only once. The sequenced sample was PBMCs. These receptor sequences come from a woman between 45 and 65 years old in good health and CMV-seronegative.

This rearrangement joins TRBV6-4 to TRBJ2-5; the match to TRBD2 covers 7 bases. The CDR3 consists of 15 residues. Per the germline V gene, CDR1 is MRHNA and CDR2 is SNTAGT. J lost 2 bases, V lost 6 bases, and 9 bases had no gene match. CDR3 nucleotide sequence: TGTGCCAGCAGCGCCGGTGGGGGGGGGCAAGAGACCCAGTACTTC. This translates into CASSAGGGGQETQYF.

CDR3 amino acids: CASSLGRAYGNTIYF. The CDR3 region has the DNA TGTGCCAGCAGCTTAGGGCGGGCGTACGGAAACACCATATATTTT. The chain is built from TRBV11-2 and TRBJ1-3; D is undetermined. Germline V gene lookup returns CDR1 SGHAT and CDR2 FQNNGV. CDR3 length equals 15 residues. Trimming left V 1 base short and J 4 bases short, with 11 bases between.

This chain uses TRBV27 with TRBJ2-1; 8 bases are shared with TRBD1. J lost 6 bases, V lost 7 bases, and 8 bases had no gene match. The length of the CDR3 is 14 residues. Germline V CDR1 and CDR2: MNHEY, SMNVEV (reference sequence). The CDR3 protein is CASTNRGDSNEQFF. In DNA, the CDR3 is TGTGCCAGCACCAACAGGGGGGATAGCAATGAGCAGTTCTTC.

This clone has a handful of counts. J is TRBJ2-7 and V is TRBV5-4; the D gene is possibly TRBD1 (6 bases). The V gene lost 5 bases and the J gene lost 0 bases, with 12 bases spanning the gap. The V gene's germline CDR1 is SGHNT and CDR2 YYREEE (reference sequence). This CDR3 is 14 amino acids long. As DNA, the CDR3 is TGTGCCAGCAGGGACCAGGGGTCCTCCTACGAGCAGTACTTC. This translates into CASRDQGSSYEQYF.

This sequence joins TRBV5-1 and TRBJ1-3; TRBD1 matches 7 bases. The CDR3 has 15 amino acids. The junction had 7 bases not matched to a gene; V was cut back by 5 bases and J by 2 bases. CDR1 is SGHRS and CDR2 is YFSETQ in the germline V gene. The CDR3 DNA is TGCGCCAGCAGTTTCACAGGGGCTACTGGAAACACCATATATTTT. Translation gives CASSFTGATGNTIYF.

The V gene is TRBV27, the J gene TRBJ2-3; 8 bases are shared with TRBD2. The CDR3 spans 14 residues. V trimming: 2 bases; J trimming: 4 bases; junction bases outside the gene matches: 2. In germline, CDR1 is MNHEY, CDR2 SMNVEV (reference sequence). The CDR3 loop reads CASSLLAGADTQYF. CDR3 DNA sequence: TGTGCCAGCAGTTTACTAGCGGGCGCAGATACGCAGTATTTT.

This chain links TRBV5-6 with TRBJ2-5; 7 bases match TRBD2. The CDR3 is 15 amino acids. The germline CDR1 and CDR2 sequences are SGHDT and YYEEEE. The V segment lost 6 bases and the J segment 4 bases; nucleotides outside the gene matches: 12. The CDR3 here is CASTRIGRSSETQYF. The CDR3 DNA follows: TGTGCCAGCACTCGGATCGGGAGGTCGTCAGAGACCCAGTACTTC.

This clone appeared once. J is TRBJ2-5 and V is TRBV5-1, with D tentatively TRBD2 (6 bases). Germline V gives CDR1 SGHRS, CDR2 YFSETQ. The CDR3 is 13 residues long. V was shortened by 0 bases and J by 4 bases, with 7 bases between the two germline ends. This chain's CDR3 is CASSLGAGETQYF. CDR3 in DNA: TGCGCCAGCAGCTTGGGAGCGGGAGAGACCCAGTACTTC. The variable domain in full, completed from reference TRBV5-1 and TRBJ2-5, reads KAGVTQTPRYLIKTRGQQVTLSCSPISGHRSVSWYQQTPGQGLQFLFEYFSETQRNKGNFPGRFSGRQFSNSRSEMNVSTLELGDSALYLCASSLGAGETQYFGPGTRLLVL.

This clone has just a few counts. This chain joins TRBV5-6 and TRBJ2-2; the match to TRBD2 covers 12 bases. The ends lost 5 bases at V and 3 bases at J; junction bases unmatched: 2. Germline V gene lookup returns CDR1 SGHDT and CDR2 YYEEEE. CDR3 length equals 15 residues. In DNA form, the CDR3 reads TGTGCCAGCAGTAGACTAGCGGGAGACACCGGGGAGCTGTTTTTT. It encodes CASSRLAGDTGELFF.

The chain joins TRBV28 to TRBJ1-1, with 8 bases matching TRBD1. Trimming cost V 5 bases and J 4 bases; bases outside gene matches: 9. The CDR3 is made up of 15 amino acids. Germline V gene data show CDR1 as MDHEN and CDR2 as SYDVKM. CDR3 bases: TGTGCCAGCAGTCCCAGGACAGGGTGGACCACTGAAGCTTTCTTT. It codes for CASSPRTGWTTEAFF.

V gene TRBV27 combines with J gene TRBJ2-2; D not certain. CDR1 MNHEY and CDR2 SMNVEV come from the germline V gene (reference sequence). The V and J ends lost 2 bases and 4 bases respectively, with 5 bases between them. The CDR3 totals 13 residues. Here the CDR3 reads CASSLEVTGELFF. CDR3 nucleotides: TGTGCCAGCAGTTTAGAGGTCACCGGGGAGCTGTTTTTT.

This clone was detected once. The rearrangement links TRBV6-1 to TRBJ2-3, with 8 bases aligning to TRBD1. The CDR3 is 15 amino acids. The germline gives CDR1 MNHNS, CDR2 SASEGT. V trimming: 3 bases; J trimming: 3 bases; junction bases outside the gene matches: 5. The DNA of the CDR3 is TGTGCCAGCAGTGACAGGGACAGGCGGACAGATACGCAGTATTTT. Protein: CASSDRDRRTDTQYF.

This clone was seen a handful of times. The chain recombines TRBV10-3 with TRBJ1-1, with 7 bases that match TRBD1. This CDR3 region has 14 residues. Germline trimming cut 7 bases from V and 1 base from J; bases unmatched to any gene: 6. Germline V gives CDR1 ENHRY, CDR2 SYGVKD. DNA for the CDR3: TGTGCCATCAACGATGACAGGGCGAACACTGAAGCTTTCTTT. This translates into CAINDDRANTEAFF.

CDR3 nucleotide sequence: TGTGCCAGCAGCCAAGACAATAGCGGGAGAACTGACGGGGAGCTGTTTTTT. Its protein product is CASSQDNSGRTDGELFF. The chain employs TRBV4-2 and TRBJ2-2; 9 positions agree with TRBD2. The V segment lost 0 bases and the J segment 7 bases; nucleotides outside the gene matches: 9. The CDR3 spans 17 residues. Germline V gene data show CDR1 as LGHNA and CDR2 as YNFKEQ.

The chain recombines TRBV5-4 with TRBJ2-1; 14 nucleotides line up with TRBD2. The ends lost 0 bases at V and 1 base at J; junction bases unmatched: 6. This CDR3 is built from 19 residues. Germline CDR1 reads SGHNT; CDR2 reads YYREEE (reference sequence). The CDR3 coding sequence is TGTGCCAGCAGCTTGGCCGGGACTAGCGGGGGTAAATCCTACAATGAGCAGTTCTTC. Protein: CASSLAGTSGGKSYNEQFF.

The chain recombines TRBV7-9 with TRBJ2-5; D might be TRBD2 (6 bases). The V end lost 3 bases, the J end lost 5 bases, and 16 bases lay between the germline ends. The germline V gene encodes CDR1 SEHNR and CDR2 FQNEAQ (reference sequence). The CDR3 has 15 residues. The DNA for the CDR3 is TGTGCCAGCAGCTTTGGTCCAGCCGGAGGGGAGACCCAGTACTTC. Translation: CASSFGPAGGETQYF.